This T cell receptor beta chain was profiled in a study of T cells in Graves' hyperthyroidism and ophthalmopathy. Overall study findings and caveats: Ophthalmopathy was separated from stable hyperthyroidism by a 13 V-J model.

Looked up from germline, CDR1 is DFQATT and CDR2 is SNEGSKA (reference sequence). CDR3 length: 15 residues. The V and J ends lost 6 bases and 1 base, in that order; junction bases with no gene match: 9. RNA transcripts yielded amplified TCR beta CDR3 regions. The HTBI primer set was used in a first-round RT-PCR of the TCR CDR3. TCRdb fed the multiplex PCR reads into MiXCR, producing one record per CDR3 protein. The table lists 600,000 to 700,000 distinct CDR3 sequences, about 45% of them singletons. As to this clonotype: Antigen specificity is unknown.

Sequencing was performed on peripheral blood or thyroid tissue (not recorded which). The TCR comes from an adult man with Graves' disease, either hyperthyroidism or ophthalmopathy (not recorded which). The genes are TRBV20-1 and TRBJ2-5; 9 nucleotides match TRBD2. CDR3 protein: CSASGSGSPQETQYF. The CDR3 nucleotides read TGCAGTGCCTCGGGTAGCGGGAGCCCCCAAGAGACCCAGTACTTC.